This T cell receptor (beta chain) comes out of a study of blood T cell repertoires in COVID-19. Per the study methods: Researchers report that nucleated cell counts were estimated from reference gene primer amplification. TCRdb's copy holds only in-frame clones and misses some; the assay was immunoSEQ multiplex PCR. Clonal size and the V and J genes are those of that table, whereas D and trimming came from the DNA. The sample has about 440,000 clones, about 92% seen once. Trimming removed 6 bases from V and 3 bases from J; junction bases left unmatched: 19. This CDR3 has 18 amino acids. The germline V gene has CDR1 LNHDA and CDR2 SQIVND (reference sequence). The study counted Cohort 3 donors as recovered given two negative PCRs, clearance, or symptom resolution.

The V and J genes are TRBV19 and TRBJ2-7; 8 nucleotides agree with TRBD2. This receptor was obtained from a man younger than 35 who had recovered from COVID-19. The sample was PBMCs or T cells enriched from blood (not recorded which). The CDR3 here is CASRRTPGGTSGHYEQYF. CDR3 coding DNA: TGTGCCAGTAGAAGGACCCCGGGGGGAACTAGCGGCCACTACGAGCAGTACTTC.